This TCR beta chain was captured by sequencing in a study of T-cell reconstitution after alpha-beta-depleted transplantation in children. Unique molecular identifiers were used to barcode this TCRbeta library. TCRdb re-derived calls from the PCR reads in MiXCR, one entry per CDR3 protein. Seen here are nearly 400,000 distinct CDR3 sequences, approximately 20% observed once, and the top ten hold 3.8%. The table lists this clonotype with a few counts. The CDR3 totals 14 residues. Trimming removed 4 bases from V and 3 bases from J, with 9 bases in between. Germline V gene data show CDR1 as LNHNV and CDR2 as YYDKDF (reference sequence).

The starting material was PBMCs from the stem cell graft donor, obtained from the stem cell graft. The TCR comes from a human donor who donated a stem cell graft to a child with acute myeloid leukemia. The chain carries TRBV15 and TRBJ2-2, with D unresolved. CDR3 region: CATSTRRDTGELFF. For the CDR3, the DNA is TGTGCCACCAGCACGCGAAGAGACACCGGGGAGCTGTTTTTT.